This passage covers 3 T cell receptor beta chains from one sample sequenced in a study of CD8+ T cells in alopecia areata. Treatment: oral pan-JAK inhibitor, 5-10 mg twice daily. Sequencing templates came from extracted RNA that was reverse transcribed into cDNA. Here immunoSEQ multiplex PCR was the method, and the copy in TCRdb shows in-frame clones only, minus some. Of approximately 180,000 clones detected, roughly 60% appear once; the ten largest clones hold 0.85% to 1.3%. Sequences were derived from CD4+ T cells sorted from blood, sampled at week 24, from a patient treated with tofacitinib. These receptors were obtained from a human donor with alopecia areata.

This chain uses TRBV6-1 with TRBJ2-2; no clear D gene. There are 12 residues in the CDR3. Trimming cost V 5 bases and J 8 bases, with 9 bases left between them. The germline V gene encodes CDR1 MNHNS and CDR2 SASEGT. The CDR3 bases are TGTGCCAGCAGTATGGCAAGGGGGGAGCTGTTTTTT. Encoded protein: CASSMARGELFF.

The chain has TRBV5-8 and TRBJ2-2, with 9 bases fitting TRBD1. J lost 9 bases, V lost 2 bases, and 5 bases had no gene match. CDR3 length: 14 residues. Germline loops: CDR1 SGHTS, CDR2 YDEGEE. CDR3 sequence reads: CASSFGQGLRELFF. The CDR3 DNA is TGTGCCAGCAGCTTCGGACAGGGGCTTAGGGAGCTGTTTTTT.

This clone came up a few times. This chain uses TRBV4-3 with TRBJ2-4; tentatively, D is TRBD2 (6 bases). CDR3 length equals 17 residues. V shed 0 bases and J shed 0 bases, with 12 bases lying between them. Germline CDR1 and CDR2: LGHNA and YSLEER. The CDR3 loop reads CASSQERGLGAKNIQYF. CDR3 bases: TGCGCCAGCAGCCAAGAGAGGGGACTTGGAGCCAAAAACATTCAGTACTTC.